The clone carrying this TCR beta chain came up a few times. The antigen remains undetermined. The data were obtained in a study of human T cells and chemical hapten exposure. The library tagged each cDNA molecule with unique molecular identifiers. Using its own MiXCR run on the 5' RACE reads, TCRdb lists one record per CDR3 protein. The data show roughly 120,000 distinct CDR3 sequences, around 20% seen once. Findings and limits, study-wide: High-frequency TCRs, those above 1 in 1000, stayed the same after DPC sensitization.

V lost 8 bases to trimming and J lost 2 bases; unmatched junction nucleotides: 3. The CDR3 covers 12 residues. Total RNA was extracted from unfractionated whole blood. The clonotype was recovered from a human donor in good health. The rearrangement links TRBV12-3 or TRBV12-4 to TRBJ2-7; TRBD2 aligns across 7 bases. In DNA, the CDR3 is TGTGCCAGCGCGGGAGCCGCCTACGAGCAGTACTTC. This translates into CASAGAAYEQYF.